The 8 T cell receptor beta chains below come from one sample, sequenced in a study of spatial heterogeneity in lung cancer. Time point defined: sample taken at primary tumor resection. Without sorting, whole RNA was sequenced from tumor, nontumor lung or frozen PBMC. TCRdb analysed the 5' RACE reads with MiXCR anew, one entry per CDR3 protein. The data show more than 4,000 distinct CDR3 sequences, with around half seen just once and around 73% held by the top ten. Sequences were derived from PBMCs, sampled at surgery. The receptor source for this set is a female donor with early-stage non-small cell lung cancer.

Worth noting for this clonotype: This beta chain is a stray read from a library made for alpha chains; its abundance is not meaningful. The chain joins TRBV20-1 to TRBJ2-3, with no clear D. The CDR3 runs 10 residues. Trimming pared 6 bases from V and 2 bases from J, leaving 3 bases between. Germline CDR1 DFQATT, CDR2 SNEGSKA (reference sequence). The DNA for the CDR3 is TGCAGTGCCACCACAGATACGCAGTATTTT. It encodes CSATTDTQYF.

In the case of this clonotype: The library was designed around alpha chains, so this beta chain is a stray read whose abundance carries little weight. The rearrangement links TRBV28 to TRBJ2-3, with D unclear. The V end lost 6 bases, the J end lost 0 bases, and 7 bases lay between the germline ends. Germline assignment: CDR1 MDHEN and CDR2 SYDVKM. The CDR3 length is 13 residues. The CDR3 reads CASRWSSTDTQYF. CDR3 DNA sequence: TGTGCCAGCAGATGGTCTAGCACAGATACGCAGTATTTT.

This clonotype has just one count. The library was built for alpha chains, so this beta chain is an off-target read and its size means little. DNA of the CDR3: TGTGCCAGCAGTTTAGCCGGACCCTACGAGCAGTACGTC. Translation gives CASSLAGPYEQYV. V gene TRBV12-3 or TRBV12-4 combines with J gene TRBJ2-7; D is unclear. The CDR3 has 13 amino acids. V lost 0 bases and J 2 bases, leaving 5 bases between the germline ends.

To note about this clonotype: For a library built for alpha chains, this beta chain is a stray read; little rests on its size. V and J are TRBV13 and TRBJ2-3; D is unclear. Germline CDR1 is PRHDT and CDR2 is FYEKMQ (reference sequence). This CDR3 region has 12 residues. V shed 5 bases and J shed 3 bases, with 6 bases lying between them. CDR3 sequence (DNA): TGTGCCAGCAGCCCTACAACAGATACGCAGTATTTT. Encoded protein: CASSPTTDTQYF.

As to this clonotype: For a library built for alpha chains, this beta chain is a stray read; little rests on its size. The chain uses TRBV5-1 and TRBJ2-5; D gene ambiguous. In germline, CDR1 is SGHRS, CDR2 YFSETQ. The CDR3 is made up of 11 amino acids. The V end lost 1 base, the J end lost 10 bases, and 8 bases lay between the germline ends. The CDR3 bases are TGCGCCAGCAGCTTGAGGCGGCACCAGTACTTC. It codes for CASSLRRHQYF.

Note on this clonotype: The library was built for alpha chains, so this beta chain is an off-target read and its size means little. The chain couples TRBV20-1 to TRBJ2-3; TRBD2 matches at 7 bases. The length of the CDR3 is 17 residues. The V segment lost 6 bases and the J segment 0 bases; nucleotides outside the gene matches: 15. Germline loops: CDR1 DFQATT, CDR2 SNEGSKA (reference sequence). CDR3 in DNA: TGCAGTGCCCTCAGGGAGGGGCGGGGACCTAGCACAGATACGCAGTATTTT. This gives the protein CSALREGRGPSTDTQYF.

As for this clonotype: The size of this beta chain means little, since it is a stray read in a library made for alpha chains. The rearrangement uses TRBV19 and TRBJ2-1, with a possible D match to TRBD2 (6 bases). Trimming cost V 3 bases and J 10 bases, with 16 bases left between them. The CDR3 extends over 14 amino acids. Germline V gene lookup returns CDR1 LNHDA and CDR2 SQIVND (reference sequence). The CDR3 is CASSMGGIGREQFF. The CDR3 DNA reads TGTGCCAGTAGTATGGGCGGGATTGGCAGGGAGCAGTTCTTC.

This clonotype was counted only a few times. The size of this beta chain means little, since it is a stray read in a library made for alpha chains. The V and J genes are TRBV6-2 or TRBV6-3 and TRBJ2-2, with TRBD1 as a possible D gene (5 bases). CDR1 and CDR2 from the germline V gene are MNHEY and SVGEGT. The CDR3 is 14 amino acids. V dropped 5 bases and J dropped 5 bases, with 12 bases sitting between them. The CDR3: CASSATPGTGELFF. The CDR3 nucleotides are TGTGCCAGCAGTGCGACCCCAGGGACCGGGGAGCTGTTTTTT.